Shown below are 17 T cell receptor beta chains from a single sample sequenced in a study of early T cells in non-severe SARS-CoV-2 infection. TCRdb itself ran the 5' RACE reads through MiXCR, one entry per CDR3 protein. The repertoire consists of tens of thousands of distinct CDR3 sequences, with 12% occurring once and the leading ten covering 3.5% to 4.5%. The sequenced sample was whole blood. Source of these receptors: an adult who was a healthcare worker with PCR-confirmed SARS-CoV-2 infection or an uninfected control (not recorded which).

This clonotype was counted many times. V usage is TRBV5-3 and J usage is TRBJ1-1; 7 nucleotides align to TRBD1. TRBV5-3 is filed as an ORF, its function uncertain. The CDR3 has 15 amino acids. The V segment lost 4 bases and the J segment 0 bases; nucleotides outside the gene matches: 6. This chain's CDR3 is CARSLRDRLNTEAFF. Here the CDR3 DNA reads TGTGCCAGAAGCCTACGGGACAGATTGAACACTGAAGCTTTCTTT.

Comment on this clonotype: A much larger clone is a single base away; this may be a read error. The chain recombines TRBV20-1 with TRBJ2-5; 7 positions agree with TRBD1. V shed 6 bases, J shed 0 bases, and the junction held 10 bases outside the gene matches. The CDR3 loop spans 15 amino acids. From germline, CDR1 is DFQATT and CDR2 SNEGSKA (reference sequence). The CDR3 DNA sequence: TGCAGTGCAGAGGGACAGCACAGGTACCAAGAGACCCAGTACTTC. Amino acids: CSAEGQHRYQETQYF.

The chain joins TRBV10-3 to TRBJ2-3; D is ambiguous. This CDR3 is 14 amino acids long. Looked up from germline, CDR1 is ENHRY and CDR2 is SYGVKD. V lost 8 bases and J lost 0, with 12 bases in between. The CDR3 here is CAISGQTSTDTQYF. The CDR3 DNA reads as TGTGCCATCTCGGGCCAGACTAGCACAGATACGCAGTATTTT.

This clonotype has at least ten counts. The gene calls are TRBV5-1 and TRBJ2-7; 9 bases line up with TRBD2. The germline gives CDR1 SGHRS, CDR2 YFSETQ. The CDR3 runs 14 residues. With V trimmed by 2 bases and J by 1 base, 1 base remained unmatched. The CDR3 spells CASSFSGGSYEQYF. CDR3 in DNA: TGCGCCAGCAGCTTTAGCGGGGGTTCCTACGAGCAGTACTTC.

This clonotype was recorded many times. The chain uses TRBV20-1 and TRBJ1-2; TRBD1 is a possible D gene (5 bases). The germline CDR1 and CDR2 sequences are DFQATT and SNEGSKA (reference sequence). V was trimmed by 3 bases and J by 4 bases, leaving 12 bases between them. This CDR3 is 13 amino acids long. The CDR3 loop is CSASGREPYGYTF. The CDR3 nucleotides are TGCAGTGCTAGCGGCAGGGAGCCCTATGGCTACACCTTC.

V gene TRBV28 combines with J gene TRBJ2-3, with TRBD1 as a possible D gene (6 bases). The germline CDR1 and CDR2 sequences are MDHEN and SYDVKM. This CDR3 is built from 15 residues. V gave up 4 bases and J gave up 4 bases, with 15 bases separating them. CDR3 sequence reads: CASSSQGMSADTQYF. The CDR3 nucleotides read TGTGCCAGCAGTTCGCAGGGGATGAGCGCAGATACGCAGTATTTT.

V usage is TRBV24-1 and J usage is TRBJ2-3; 9 nucleotides line up with TRBD2. The ends lost 0 bases at V and 2 bases at J; junction bases unmatched: 5. CDR3 length: 17 amino acids. Germline assignment: CDR1 KGHDR and CDR2 SFDVKD. CDR3 in amino acids: CATSDLQAGGYTDTQYF. For the CDR3, the DNA is TGTGCCACCAGTGATTTGCAGGCGGGAGGGTACACAGATACGCAGTATTTT.

This clonotype has only a few counts. This chain joins TRBV12-3 or TRBV12-4 and TRBJ2-6; 8 nucleotides match TRBD2. The CDR3 runs 17 residues. J gave up 0 bases and V 2 bases, and 3 bases lay outside the gene matches. For the CDR3, the DNA is TGTGCCAGCAGTTTAAGACTAGCGCACTCTGGGGCCAACGTCCTGACTTTC. The encoded protein is CASSLRLAHSGANVLTF.

This clonotype was observed a handful of times. The chain combines TRBV12-3 or TRBV12-4 with TRBJ2-1, with a tentative D call TRBD2 (7 bases). Trimming cost V 6 bases and J 9 bases, with 18 bases left between them. This CDR3 has 14 amino acids. The CDR3: CASRLQGGATEQFF. CDR3 DNA sequence: TGTGCCAGCAGGCTTCAAGGGGGGGCCACTGAGCAGTTCTTC.

This clonotype was detected only a few times. The chain has TRBV10-2 and TRBJ1-1; TRBD1 matches 8 bases. CDR1 WSHSY and CDR2 SAAADI come from the germline V gene. The CDR3 has 13 residues. The junction had 5 bases not matched to a gene; V was cut back by 6 bases and J by 5 bases. The CDR3 loop reads CASRQGVGTEAFF. Here the CDR3 DNA reads TGCGCCAGCAGACAGGGGGTAGGGACTGAAGCTTTCTTT.

This clonotype showed up many times. This chain joins TRBV24-1 and TRBJ2-1; 9 bases are a match to TRBD1. Germline V gene lookup returns CDR1 KGHDR and CDR2 SFDVKD. Trimming at V came to 7 bases and at J to 12 bases, leaving 9 bases not matched to a gene. The CDR3 contains 13 residues. CDR3 DNA sequence: TGTGCCACCAGGCCAAACAGGGGGCCTCGGCAGTTCTTC. Protein: CATRPNRGPRQFF.

This clonotype was seen repeatedly, ten times or more. This chain connects TRBV5-1 to TRBJ2-1, with D uncertain. The germline CDR1 and CDR2 sequences are SGHRS and YFSETQ. The CDR3 consists of 16 residues. V lost 0 bases to trimming and J lost 0 bases, with 10 bases between them. CDR3 region: CASSLGGQISYNEQFF. The CDR3 bases are TGCGCCAGCAGCTTGGGAGGCCAAATCTCCTACAATGAGCAGTTCTTC. Full variable domain (missing parts from reference TRBV5-1 and TRBJ2-1): KAGVTQTPRYLIKTRGQQVTLSCSPISGHRSVSWYQQTPGQGLQFLFEYFSETQRNKGNFPGRFSGRQFSNSRSEMNVSTLELGDSALYLCASSLGGQISYNEQFFGPGTRLTVL.

In this sample, this clonotype turned up many times. This chain connects TRBV21-1 to TRBJ1-2. TRBV21-1 is labeled a pseudogene. CDR3 length: 16 amino acids. CDR3 region: CASSKRRLDCEASYTF. The CDR3 DNA follows: TGTGCCAGCAGCAAAAGGAGACTCGATTGTGAGGCGAGCTACACCTTC.

This clonotype was recorded many times. The chain recombines TRBV12-3 or TRBV12-4 with TRBJ1-2; a weak D match, TRBD1 (6 bases). The CDR3 is 13 residues long. Trimming took off 7 bases at V and 8 bases at J, with 17 bases between the two ends. In nucleotides, the CDR3 is TGTGCCAGCACTCAACGGGTTCAGGGGGGCTACACCTTC. Translation: CASTQRVQGGYTF.

This clonotype was detected many times. In DNA form, the CDR3 reads TGTGCCAGCACCCTCGAGGGGGGCGCGGACACTGAAGCTTTCTTT. This translates into CASTLEGGADTEAFF. The chain carries TRBV2 and TRBJ1-1; a possible D gene is TRBD1 (6 bases). Trimming stripped 7 bases from V and 3 bases from J, with 18 bases between. Germline V gene sequence: CDR1 SNHLY, CDR2 FYNNEI. This CDR3 comprises 15 residues.

The sample holds a few counts of this clonotype. The CDR3: CASTLGQAAYGYTF. DNA for the CDR3: TGTGCCAGCACCTTGGGACAGGCAGCCTATGGCTACACCTTC. The chain employs TRBV2 and TRBJ1-2; 8 bases map to TRBD1. Germline CDR1 reads SNHLY; CDR2 reads FYNNEI. CDR3 length: 14 residues. J lost 4 bases, V lost 7 bases, and 8 bases had no gene match.

This clonotype has just a few counts. The V call is TRBV10-3, the J call TRBJ2-3; D may be TRBD1 (5 bases). Germline V gene sequence: CDR1 ENHRY, CDR2 SYGVKD. This CDR3 has 14 residues. Deletions cut 6 bases from V and 11 bases from J, with 21 bases between. CDR3 sequence reads: CAIRQDLTYWMQYF. CDR3 DNA sequence: TGTGCCATCAGACAGGACCTAACCTACTGGATGCAGTATTTT.